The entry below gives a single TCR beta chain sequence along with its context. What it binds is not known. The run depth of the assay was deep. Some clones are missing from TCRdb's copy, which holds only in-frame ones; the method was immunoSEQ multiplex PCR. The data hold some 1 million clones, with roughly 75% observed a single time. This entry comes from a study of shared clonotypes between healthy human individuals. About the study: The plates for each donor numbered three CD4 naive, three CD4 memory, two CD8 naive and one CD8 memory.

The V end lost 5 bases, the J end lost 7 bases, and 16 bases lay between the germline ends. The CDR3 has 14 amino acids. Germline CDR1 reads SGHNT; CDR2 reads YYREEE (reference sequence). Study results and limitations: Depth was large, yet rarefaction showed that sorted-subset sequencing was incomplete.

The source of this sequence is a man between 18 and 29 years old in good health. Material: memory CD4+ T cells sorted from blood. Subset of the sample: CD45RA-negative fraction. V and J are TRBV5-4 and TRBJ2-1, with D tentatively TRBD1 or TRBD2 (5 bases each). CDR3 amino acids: CASRGAMGVNEQFF. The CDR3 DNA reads TGTGCCAGCAGAGGTGCCATGGGGGTGAATGAGCAGTTCTTC.